One and the same sample provided the 13 T cell receptor beta chains below, sequenced in a study of CD8+ T cells in alopecia areata. The treatment here: oral pan-JAK inhibitor, 5-10 mg twice daily. cDNA prepared by RNA extraction and subsequent reverse transcription served as the template for sequencing. Repertoires were generated with immunoSEQ multiplex PCR, while TCRdb's copy carries only in-frame clones and drops some. The sample lists 200,000 to 250,000 clones, 50% to 70% occurring once. This specimen was CD4+ T cells sorted from blood, taken at week 4, from a patient treated with tofacitinib. The receptor source for this set is a human donor with alopecia areata.

The chain links TRBV6-1 to TRBJ1-2, with D unresolved. The CDR3 runs to 13 residues. Germline CDR1 reads MNHNS; CDR2 reads SASEGT. Deletions cut 3 bases from V and 2 bases from J, with 7 bases between. The CDR3 spells CASSEIRNYGYTF. CDR3 coding DNA: TGTGCCAGCAGTGAGATTAGGAACTATGGCTACACCTTC.

J is TRBJ1-1 and V is TRBV30; D gene uncertain. CDR3 length: 12 amino acids. Germline CDR1 is GTSNPN and CDR2 is SVGIG (reference sequence). The V end was cut by 5 bases, the J end by 1 base, with 8 bases between. The chain's CDR3 is CAWDIPNTEAFF. CDR3 nucleotide sequence: TGTGCCTGGGACATCCCGAACACTGAAGCTTTCTTT.

The V gene is TRBV6-5, the J gene TRBJ1-4, with D hard to call. This CDR3 spans 14 amino acids. Trimming pared 2 bases from V and 2 bases from J, leaving 6 bases between. CDR1 is MNHEY and CDR2 is SVGAGI in the germline V gene. The CDR3 nucleotides read TGTGCCAGCAGTTACCGTCGGACTAATGAAAAACTGTTTTTT. Translating it yields CASSYRRTNEKLFF.

This clone was seen only a few times. This rearrangement joins TRBV7-9 to TRBJ2-1; D possibly corresponds to TRBD2 (5 bases). The CDR3 is 18 residues long. Germline lookup yields CDR1 SEHNR and CDR2 FQNEAQ (reference sequence). V shed 3 bases and J shed 1 base, with 19 bases lying between them. The CDR3 region has the DNA TGTGCCAGCAGCTTTTTATCTCCCGGGGTTAGGTCCTACAATGAGCAGTTCTTC. Protein product: CASSFLSPGVRSYNEQFF.

This clone came up a few times. The genes are TRBV7-6 and TRBJ2-3; D is undetermined. The germline gives CDR1 SGHVS, CDR2 FNYEAQ. Trimming shortened V by 2 bases and J by 4 bases, and 10 bases separated the two germline ends. The CDR3 extends over 14 amino acids. Written as DNA, the CDR3 is TGTGCCAGCAGCTTAAGTGTGGCGGCAGATACGCAGTATTTT. It codes for CASSLSVAADTQYF. The whole variable domain, remainder taken from reference TRBV7-6 and TRBJ2-3, is GAGVSQSPRYKVTKRGQDVALRCDPISGHVSLYWYRQALGQGPEFLTYFNYEAQQDKSGLPNDRFSAERPEGSISTLTIQRTEQRDSAMYRCASSLSVAADTQYFGPGTRLTVL.

To note about this clone: Its ends do not fully match the called genes, so a read error is possible. This chain links TRBV2 with TRBJ2-2; D gene unclear. CDR3 size: 11 residues. Per the germline V gene, CDR1 is SNHLY and CDR2 is FYNNEI. The CDR3 loop reads CASREGGELFF. CDR3 in DNA: TGTGCCAGCAGGGAAGGCGGGGAGCTGTTTTTT.

The rearrangement uses TRBV30 and TRBJ1-1, with D hard to call. With 1 base removed from V and 0 bases from J, the gap between germline ends came to 9 bases. Germline loops: CDR1 GTSNPN, CDR2 SVGIG (reference sequence). CDR3 length equals 14 residues. CDR3 DNA: TGTGCCTGGAGTGGAGATAGAGTGAACACTGAAGCTTTCTTT. It codes for CAWSGDRVNTEAFF.

This clone was seen only a few times. The chain has TRBV9 and TRBJ2-2, with D possibly being TRBD1 (6 bases). The CDR3 has 15 amino acids. The V gene's germline CDR1 is SGDLS and CDR2 YYNGEE. V was shortened by 0 bases and J by 4 bases, with 10 bases between the two germline ends. The CDR3, as DNA: TGTGCCAGCAGCGTAGGCCAGGGGACCACCGGGGAGCTGTTTTTT. Translation: CASSVGQGTTGELFF. Drawing the rest from reference TRBV9 and TRBJ2-2, the complete variable domain is DSGVTQTPKHLITATGQRVTLRCSPRSGDLSVYWYQQSLDQGLQFLIQYYNGEERAKGNILERFSAQQFPDLHSELNLSSLELGDSALYFCASSVGQGTTGELFFGEGSRLTVL.

This clone was seen a few times. The chain joins TRBV7-2 to TRBJ2-4; D possibly corresponds to TRBD2 (6 bases). CDR3 length: 16 amino acids. Germline CDR1 SGHTA, CDR2 FQGNSA. Trimming cost V 5 bases and J 6 bases, with 20 bases left between them. The CDR3 spells CASSESPAGGVNIQYF. DNA of the CDR3: TGTGCCAGCAGCGAATCCCCCGCGGGCGGGGTAAACATTCAGTACTTC. Combining the CDR3 with reference TRBV7-2 and TRBJ2-4 gives the whole variable domain GAGVSQSPSNKVTEKGKDVELRCDPISGHTALYWYRQSLGQGLEFLIYFQGNSAPDKSGLPSDRFSAERTGGSVSTLTIQRTQQEDSAVYLCASSESPAGGVNIQYFGAGTRLSVL.

The chain carries TRBV5-1 and TRBJ1-1; D possibly corresponds to TRBD1 (5 bases). V dropped 4 bases and J dropped 6 bases, with 16 bases sitting between them. The CDR3 sequence is 14 residues long. The germline V gene has CDR1 SGHRS and CDR2 YFSETQ. The chain's CDR3 is CASSLGAATSEAFF. The CDR3 coding sequence is TGCGCCAGCAGCCTAGGGGCTGCGACCTCTGAAGCTTTCTTT. Filled out from reference TRBV5-1 and TRBJ1-1, the complete variable domain reads KAGVTQTPRYLIKTRGQQVTLSCSPISGHRSVSWYQQTPGQGLQFLFEYFSETQRNKGNFPGRFSGRQFSNSRSEMNVSTLELGDSALYLCASSLGAATSEAFFGQGTRLTVV.

The rearrangement uses TRBV6-5 and TRBJ1-1; D is undetermined. The germline CDR1 and CDR2 sequences are MNHEY and SVGAGI. V shed 9 bases and J shed 8 bases, with 13 bases lying between them. The CDR3 runs 11 residues. CDR3: CARDVPPEAFF. DNA of the CDR3: TGTGCCAGAGACGTACCGCCCGAAGCTTTCTTT.

This chain uses TRBV30 with TRBJ2-1; D possibly uses TRBD1 or TRBD2 (6 bases each). The germline V gene encodes CDR1 GTSNPN and CDR2 SVGIG (reference sequence). V was clipped by 6 bases and J by 8 bases, with 14 bases between them. This CDR3 contains 12 residues. The CDR3 sequence: CACLGGRDEQFF. As DNA, the CDR3 is TGTGCCTGTTTGGGGGGCCGCGATGAGCAGTTCTTC.

This clone was detected a few times. This chain joins TRBV29-1 and TRBJ1-1; no reliable D call. The germline gives CDR1 SQVTM, CDR2 ANQGSEA. The CDR3 has 12 residues. V lost 0 bases and J lost 4, with 6 bases in between. The CDR3 bases are TGCAGCGTTGAAGATCCAGGCACTGAAGCTTTCTTT. This gives the protein CSVEDPGTEAFF.